This T cell receptor beta chain was captured in a study of T cell repertoires in cytomegalovirus infection. This clonotype came up a few times. Its cognate antigen is unknown. TCRdb used MiXCR to reprocess the reads, holding one entry per CDR3 protein. The sample carries 450,000 to 600,000 distinct CDR3 sequences, roughly 43% recorded once. Study-wide results and caveats: Individuals carrying CMV plus the relevant HLA were identified by cumulative frequency of public TCR beta families. Ex vivo, HLA-C-restricted CMV-specific TCR beta clonotypes prevailed over the rest of the response.

Trimming pared 3 bases from V and 4 bases from J, leaving 20 bases between. The CDR3 spans 17 residues. Germline CDR1 MGHRA, CDR2 YSYEKL. The material was cultured PBMCs, obtained from culture after CMV antigen stimulation. This clonotype was obtained from a human donor in good health (CMV status not recorded). Some clones in this sample may be carry-over from other donors' samples. The rearrangement uses TRBV4-1 and TRBJ2-3; tentatively, D is TRBD1 or TRBD2 (5 bases each). DNA for the CDR3: TGCGCCAGCAGCCACCCATTCGGGGCAGGGCACGCAGATACGCAGTATTTT. It codes for CASSHPFGAGHADTQYF.